A single sample is the source of the 32 T cell receptor beta chains below, sequenced in a study of shared clonotypes between healthy human individuals (dated by TCRdb to 2020 to 2021). CD8 naive samples were CD45RO-negative cells positively selected for CCR7, giving a CD45RA+CCR7+ population that excluded TemRA cells. Libraries were prepared through the immunoSEQ multiplex PCR assay. TCRdb stores this immuneACCESS table with in-frame sequences only. Part of the clones is absent; in the studies checked, under half of the shortfall reflects unresolved V genes, and no reason is known for the rest. Across this sample there are 1.5 million to 2.5 million clones, with about 95% seen only once. The top ten clonotypes cover 1.2% of the sample. Sequencing was carried out using naive CD8+ T cells sorted from blood. The cell subset or site label here, explained by the study, means: CD45RA+CCR7+. These receptors were obtained from a man between 18 and 29 years old in good health.

This chain joins TRBV11-2 and TRBJ2-7, with D perhaps assigned TRBD1 or TRBD2 (5 bases each). Deletions cut 10 bases from V and 2 bases from J, with 15 bases between. The germline V gene has CDR1 SGHAT and CDR2 FQNNGV. The CDR3 extends over 13 amino acids. CDR3 nucleotides: TGTGCCACCTCTCCCGGGACGGCCTACGAGCAGTACTTC. Translating it yields CATSPGTAYEQYF. Drawing the rest from reference TRBV11-2 and TRBJ2-7, the complete variable domain is EAGVAQSPRYKIIEKRQSVAFWCNPISGHATLYWYQQILGQGPKLLIQFQNNGVVDDSQLPKDRFSAERLKGVDSTLKIQPAKLEDSAVYLCATSPGTAYEQYFGPGTRLTVT.

CDR3 nucleotide sequence: TGTGCCAGCAGCTCCGCCAGAGGCGATGAGCAGTTCTTC. Translating it yields CASSSARGDEQFF. This chain connects TRBV5-6 to TRBJ2-1; unclear D gene. Germline V gene lookup returns CDR1 SGHDT and CDR2 YYEEEE. The CDR3 is 13 amino acids. The V end lost 3 bases, the J end lost 8 bases, and 12 bases lay between the germline ends.

The V gene is TRBV7-8, the J gene TRBJ2-7; D gene uncertain. The CDR3 consists of 15 residues. Germline V gene data show CDR1 as SGHVS and CDR2 as FQNEAQ. The V end was cut by 4 bases, the J end by 1 base, with 14 bases between. CDR3: CASSSQRWGSYEQYF. In DNA form, the CDR3 reads TGTGCCAGCAGCTCCCAAAGATGGGGATCCTACGAGCAGTACTTC.

J is TRBJ2-6 and V is TRBV2, with TRBD1 matching 7 bases. With 4 bases clipped from V and 0 bases from J, the junction kept 6 bases outside the gene matches. The V gene's germline CDR1 is SNHLY and CDR2 FYNNEI. CDR3 size: 17 residues. The CDR3 is CASSGQGRSSGANVLTF. The CDR3 nucleotides read TGTGCCAGCAGTGGACAGGGCCGATCCTCTGGGGCCAACGTCCTGACTTTC.

The rearrangement joins TRBV5-6 to TRBJ2-7, with 7 nucleotides matching TRBD1. CDR3 length: 15 amino acids. Germline CDR1 and CDR2: SGHDT and YYEEEE. With V trimmed by 4 bases and J by 3 bases, 10 bases remained unmatched. CDR3 DNA sequence: TGTGCCAGCAGCCCCAAGGGGGCGGCGATCTACGAGCAGTACTTC. Protein: CASSPKGAAIYEQYF.

The chain uses TRBV5-1 and TRBJ2-3; 14 bases map to TRBD2. The CDR3 contains 17 residues. V dropped 4 bases and J dropped 0; count of bases not matched to a gene: 4. Germline V gene lookup returns CDR1 SGHRS and CDR2 YFSETQ. CDR3 coding DNA: TGCGCCAGCAGCCCCAGGACTAGCGGGAGGAGCACAGATACGCAGTATTTT. Translation gives CASSPRTSGRSTDTQYF.

The CDR3 nucleotides read TGTGCCAGCAGCGGACAGGATAGCTACGAGCAGTACTTC. Translated, it gives CASSGQDSYEQYF. The genes are TRBV9 and TRBJ2-7, with D perhaps matching TRBD1 (6 bases). The V and J ends lost 3 bases and 3 bases respectively, with 10 bases between them. Germline V gene data show CDR1 as SGDLS and CDR2 as YYNGEE. There are 13 residues in the CDR3.

The V call is TRBV11-2, the J call TRBJ2-7; D possibly corresponds to TRBD1 (6 bases). The CDR3 runs 17 residues. CDR1 and CDR2 (germline): SGHAT, FQNNGV. With 0 bases removed from V and 0 bases from J, the gap between germline ends came to 15 bases. The CDR3, as DNA: TGTGCCAGCAGCTTAGATCTGCGCCCAGGGGTCTCCTACGAGCAGTACTTC. It translates to CASSLDLRPGVSYEQYF.

The chain employs TRBV6-1 and TRBJ2-7; D possibly uses TRBD1 or TRBD2 (5 bases each). V dropped 5 bases and J dropped 5 bases, with 16 bases sitting between them. The germline CDR1 and CDR2 sequences are MNHNS and SASEGT. The CDR3 is made up of 14 amino acids. In nucleotides, the CDR3 is TGTGCCAGCAGTCTATCCGGGACCTACAACGAGCAGTACTTC. Protein product: CASSLSGTYNEQYF.

The rearrangement uses TRBV11-2 and TRBJ2-7; 12 bases fit TRBD1. Losses at the gene ends were 4 bases for V and 3 bases for J; bases not matched to a gene: 13. The CDR3 spans 18 residues. Germline CDR1 and CDR2: SGHAT and FQNNGV. CDR3 in amino acids: CASSSPEGTGGAFYEQYF. In nucleotides, the CDR3 is TGTGCCAGCAGCTCGCCGGAGGGGACAGGGGGCGCCTTCTACGAGCAGTACTTC.

The chain is built from TRBV7-8 and TRBJ2-2; maybe TRBD1 (6 bases). V shed 5 bases and J shed 3 bases, with 16 bases lying between them. The CDR3 has 16 residues. CDR1 is SGHVS, CDR2 FQNEAQ, per germline. The CDR3 spells CASSPFRGMDTGELFF. CDR3 nucleotides: TGTGCCAGCAGCCCGTTCAGGGGTATGGACACCGGGGAGCTGTTTTTT.

In regard to this clone: Other DNA sequences in this sample translate to the same CDR3. This chain uses TRBV5-6 with TRBJ2-1; 7 nucleotides align to TRBD2. The ends lost 0 bases at V and 2 bases at J; junction bases unmatched: 5. The CDR3 extends over 16 amino acids. In germline, CDR1 is SGHDT, CDR2 YYEEEE. DNA for the CDR3: TGTGCCAGCAGCTTGGCCTTGGCGGGAGCCTACAATGAGCAGTTCTTC. Its translation is CASSLALAGAYNEQFF.

This clone has just a few counts. The rearrangement joins TRBV30 to TRBJ1-5, with TRBD1 as a possible D gene (5 bases). CDR1 GTSNPN and CDR2 SVGIG come from the germline V gene (reference sequence). The ends were cut back, 5 bases at V and 3 bases at J, with 11 bases in the middle. The CDR3 covers 13 residues. The CDR3 spells CAWAGHFNQPQHF. The CDR3 DNA follows: TGTGCCTGGGCTGGACACTTCAATCAGCCCCAGCATTTT.

The J gene is TRBJ2-7, the V gene TRBV29-1, with TRBD1 as a possible D gene (5 bases). This CDR3 is 12 amino acids long. Germline V gene data show CDR1 as SQVTM and CDR2 as ANQGSEA. This CDR3 reads CRSAATAYEQYF. The CDR3 DNA reads TGCAGAAGTGCTGCGACAGCCTACGAGCAGTACTTC.

CDR3 amino acids: CASSLVKHYYEQYF. The CDR3 DNA is TGTGCCAGCAGCTTAGTTAAACACTACTACGAGCAGTACTTC. The chain links TRBV7-2 to TRBJ2-7; D uncertain. The CDR3 is 14 residues long. Germline-derived CDR1 and CDR2 are SGHTA and FQGNSA. With 1 base removed from V and 3 bases from J, the gap between germline ends came to 10 bases.

The chain employs TRBV4-2 and TRBJ2-1; 9 positions agree with TRBD1. Looked up from germline, CDR1 is LGHNA and CDR2 is YNFKEQ. This CDR3 is built from 13 residues. V shed 4 bases, J shed 8 bases, and the junction held 3 bases outside the gene matches. CDR3 protein: CASSRTGEDEQFF. CDR3 in DNA: TGTGCCAGCAGCCGGACAGGGGAGGATGAGCAGTTCTTC.

The chain carries TRBV9 and TRBJ2-5; TRBD2 agrees at 13 bases. Trimming cost V 0 bases and J 5 bases; bases outside gene matches: 7. This CDR3 has 17 amino acids. From germline, CDR1 is SGDLS and CDR2 YYNGEE. The CDR3 region is CASSVVGTSGIGETQYF. CDR3 sequence (DNA): TGTGCCAGCAGCGTAGTGGGGACTAGCGGGATCGGGGAGACCCAGTACTTC.

The chain recombines TRBV29-1 with TRBJ1-2, with 9 bases lining up with TRBD1. CDR3 length equals 15 residues. V shed 1 base and J 1 base; nucleotides not matched to a gene: 4. CDR1 SQVTM and CDR2 ANQGSEA come from the germline V gene. The CDR3 nucleotides read TGCAGCGTTGAAGCTCCGGGACAGGGTAACTATGGCTACACCTTC. Protein product: CSVEAPGQGNYGYTF.

The CDR3 region is CASGLGVQWSNQPQHF. The DNA of the CDR3 is TGTGCTAGTGGTTTGGGGGTTCAGTGGAGCAATCAGCCCCAGCATTTT. The V and J genes are TRBV12-5 and TRBJ1-5; D not certain. Between the trimmed V and J ends, which lost 1 base and 1 base, there was a span of 11 bases. Germline V lookup: CDR1 LGHNT, CDR2 FRNRAP. The CDR3 is made up of 16 amino acids.

The chain has TRBV5-6 and TRBJ2-7, with 7 bases lining up with TRBD2. CDR1 SGHDT and CDR2 YYEEEE come from the germline V gene. Trimming at V came to 4 bases and at J to 7 bases, leaving 5 bases not matched to a gene. CDR3 length equals 12 residues. The CDR3 region has the DNA TGTGCCAGCAGCGTTGGGGGGGATGAGCAGTACTTC. Encoded protein: CASSVGGDEQYF.

Points on this clone: Distinct nucleotide sequences in the sample also encode this CDR3. This sequence joins TRBV27 and TRBJ1-2; TRBD1 is a possible D gene (5 bases). Germline V gene data show CDR1 as MNHEY and CDR2 as SMNVEV (reference sequence). The length of the CDR3 is 14 residues. The V end was cut by 3 bases, the J end by 2 bases, with 10 bases between. CDR3 protein: CASSLWGGNYGYTF. CDR3 sequence (DNA): TGTGCCAGCAGTTTGTGGGGGGGGAACTATGGCTACACCTTC.

The V gene is TRBV13, the J gene TRBJ2-7; D remains ambiguous. The germline CDR1 and CDR2 sequences are PRHDT and FYEKMQ (reference sequence). The V gene lost 5 bases and the J gene lost 1 base, with 9 bases spanning the gap. The CDR3 runs 13 residues. Written as DNA, the CDR3 is TGTGCCAGCAGCAGCCCGGATTCCTACGAGCAGTACTTC. It encodes CASSSPDSYEQYF.

The chain recombines TRBV27 with TRBJ1-6; no firm D call. The CDR3 loop spans 12 amino acids. CDR1 and CDR2 from the germline V gene are MNHEY and SMNVEV (reference sequence). Trimming pared 3 bases from V and 10 bases from J, leaving 7 bases between. The CDR3 nucleotides are TGTGCCAGCAGTTTTTCTGGATCACCCCTCCACTTT. Its translation: CASSFSGSPLHF.

The chain is built from TRBV7-3 and TRBJ1-2, with 10 bases that match TRBD1. V lost 5 bases, J lost 4 bases, and 10 bases stayed unmatched. Germline CDR1 reads SGHTA; CDR2 reads FQGTGA. This CDR3 spans 16 amino acids. CDR3 residues: CASSDTSGTGAYGYTF. The CDR3, as DNA: TGTGCCAGCAGCGATACCTCCGGGACAGGGGCCTATGGCTACACCTTC.

J is TRBJ1-2 and V is TRBV6-6; a possible D gene is TRBD1 (5 bases). The germline V gene encodes CDR1 MNHNY and CDR2 SVGAGI (reference sequence). V lost 4 bases, J lost 4 bases, and 10 bases lay in between. CDR3 length: 13 amino acids. CDR3 region: CASSSGHGYGYTF. The DNA of the CDR3 is TGTGCCAGCAGTTCCGGACACGGCTATGGCTACACCTTC.

The gene calls are TRBV4-2 and TRBJ1-2; no clear D gene. V was clipped by 0 bases and J by 4 bases, with 15 bases between them. Looked up from germline, CDR1 is LGHNA and CDR2 is YNFKEQ. The CDR3 runs to 16 residues. CDR3 sequence reads: CASSQDSASAPYGYTF. DNA of the CDR3: TGTGCCAGCAGCCAAGATTCGGCCTCGGCCCCCTATGGCTACACCTTC.

The table lists this clone with a count of one. The rearrangement links TRBV7-5 to TRBJ2-7; the table assigns TRBD1, which was not confirmed against the DNA. TRBV7-5 represents a pseudogene. The CDR3 consists of 15 residues. The CDR3 nucleotides read TGTGCCAGAAGCCCTCCCTGGGGCAGGTACTACGAGCAGTACTTC. Translating it yields CARSPPWGRYYEQYF.

J is TRBJ1-1 and V is TRBV29-1; a possible D gene is TRBD1 (5 bases). The CDR3 totals 12 residues. V was pared by 8 bases and J by 5 bases, with 15 bases between. Germline V CDR1 and CDR2: SQVTM, ANQGSEA. The CDR3: CSYESQGTEAFF. The CDR3 coding sequence is TGCAGCTACGAATCCCAGGGTACTGAAGCTTTCTTT. Filled out from reference TRBV29-1 and TRBJ1-1, the complete variable domain reads SAVISQKPSRDICQRGTSLTIQCQVDSQVTMMFWYRQQPGQSLTLIATANQGSEATYESGFVIDKFPISRPNLTFSTLTVSNMSPEDSSIYLCSYESQGTEAFFGQGTRLTVV.

The chain uses TRBV6-4 and TRBJ2-1; weak D call: TRBD2 (5 bases). Germline V CDR1 and CDR2: MRHNA, SNTAGT. This CDR3 has 14 residues. Deletions cut 4 bases from V and 5 bases from J, with 12 bases between. The DNA for the CDR3 is TGTGCCAGCAGTGCAGGAGGCGAAAACAATGAGCAGTTCTTC. As protein: CASSAGGENNEQFF.

V and J are TRBV28 and TRBJ2-1, with 12 nucleotides matching TRBD2. V lost 5 bases and J lost 4; bases outside the gene matches: 6. This CDR3 comprises 16 residues. Germline values: CDR1 MDHEN, CDR2 SYDVKM. CDR3 sequence reads: CASSPTGTSGYNEQFF. For the CDR3, the DNA is TGTGCCAGCAGTCCAACCGGGACTAGCGGGTACAATGAGCAGTTCTTC.

The V gene is TRBV28, the J gene TRBJ2-7; D is ambiguous. Germline-derived CDR1 and CDR2 are MDHEN and SYDVKM. The ends were cut back, 5 bases at V and 3 bases at J, with 20 bases in the middle. CDR3 length: 16 amino acids. The CDR3, as DNA: TGTGCCAGCAGTCCCCTCCGAGAGGCTGGCCTCTACGAGCAGTACTTC. Protein product: CASSPLREAGLYEQYF.

This rearrangement joins TRBV25-1 to TRBJ1-1; 7 positions agree with TRBD1. Unmatched junction bases numbered 0, after V lost 1 base and J lost 1 base. The CDR3 has 14 residues. Germline CDR1 MGHDK, CDR2 SYGVNS. The CDR3 nucleotides read TGTGCCAGCAGTGAATGGACAGGGAACACTGAAGCTTTCTTT. Protein product: CASSEWTGNTEAFF.